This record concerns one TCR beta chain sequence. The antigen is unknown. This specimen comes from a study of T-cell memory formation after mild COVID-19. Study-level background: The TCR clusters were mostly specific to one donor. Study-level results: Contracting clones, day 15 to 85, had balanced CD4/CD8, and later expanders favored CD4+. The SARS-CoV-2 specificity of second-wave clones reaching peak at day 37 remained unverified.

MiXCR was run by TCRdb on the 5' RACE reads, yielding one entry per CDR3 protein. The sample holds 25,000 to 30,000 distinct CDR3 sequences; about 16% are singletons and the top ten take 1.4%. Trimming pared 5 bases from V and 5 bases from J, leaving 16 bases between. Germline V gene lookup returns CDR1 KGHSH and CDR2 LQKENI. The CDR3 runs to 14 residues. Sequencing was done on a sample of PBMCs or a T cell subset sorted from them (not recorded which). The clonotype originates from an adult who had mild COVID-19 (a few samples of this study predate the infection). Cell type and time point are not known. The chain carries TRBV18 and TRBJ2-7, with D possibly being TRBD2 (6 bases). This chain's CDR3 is CASSLARGSHEQYF. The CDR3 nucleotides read TGTGCCAGCTCATTGGCCCGGGGGTCGCACGAGCAGTACTTC.